This TCR beta chain emerged from a study of T cells in Graves' hyperthyroidism and ophthalmopathy (dated by TCRdb to the late 2010s). For context, the study as a whole: Peripheral blood samples were taken at initial diagnosis, before any treatment was given. To identify distinguishing TCR V-J signatures, a discovery cohort of some 100 patients was used, comprising some 45 with Graves' ophthalmopathy and 55 to 65 with stable Graves' hyperthyroidism. Prospective prediction of ophthalmopathy was tested in an independent validation cohort of about 19 hyperthyroidism patients and some 17 patients who later progressed to ophthalmopathy. The 90 to 100 discovery patients were randomly split 7:3 into training and test sets. Thyroid tissue and blood T-cell repertoires from six Graves' hyperthyroidism patients were also compared in the study. Once sampling was done, hyperthyroidism patients were given methimazole at a starting dose of 30 mg daily, whereas ophthalmopathy patients were given high-dose intravenous methylprednisolone. According to the paper, TCR Vbeta CDR3 sequencing was carried out on about 140 peripheral blood samples, which came from 40 to 45 ophthalmopathy, under 85 hyperthyroidism and some 17 progressor patients. The investigation overall reported the following: Ophthalmopathy was separated from stable hyperthyroidism by a 13 V-J signature model, with 85% to 90% sensitivity and about 81% specificity obtained in cross-validation and 80%/75% obtained in testing. Sample size was not statistically predetermined, and investigators were not blinded to group allocation. Most expanded thyroid clonotypes (frequency above 0.001) were also detected in blood, a finding suggesting that blood repertoires may reflect thyroid immune responses. During validation, the model predicted progression to ophthalmopathy a median of approximately six months ahead of onset, with around 71% sensitivity and 72% to 80% specificity.

This clonotype was recorded many times. Its antigen is not yet known. It has no much larger one-base neighbor in the sample; base qualities were not kept. Amplification of TCR beta CDR3 regions was carried out from RNA transcripts. For the first round of RT-PCR on the TCR CDR3, the HTBI primer set was used together with the Qiagen OneStep RT-PCR kit. A second multiplex PCR round built the libraries, followed by size selection and purification. The libraries were sequenced on an Illumina HiSeq2000 using paired-end 100 bp reads. For the original study's pipeline: SOAPnuke was used to process the raw data, throwing out any read that contained adapters or uncalled bases, had a mean Phred below 15, or lacked an exact constant-primer or identifier match. COPE v1.2.5 was used to merge the high-quality paired reads, and each unique nucleotide sequence was defined as a clonotype. MiTCR v1.1 was used to align the clonotypes against IMGT TRBV, TRBD and TRBJ reference segments. Analysis was restricted to V-J combinations with a frequency above 0.0001, which covered about 99% of repertoires. A TCS score was defined as the ratio between F50 (clonal expansion) and ExV (chaos), using BLOSUM62-based TCRdist between CDR3 peptides within each V-J. Welch's t-statistics and random forest reduced 450 to 600 V-J features to 13, which were used in a naive Bayes classifier (R e1071). Starting from the raw public reads, TCRdb applied fastp trimming at Q25, assembled clones with MiXCR and retained in-frame beta chains. For every CDR3 protein sequence, its rows merge into one entry that carries the most common genes and DNA. The V and J calls reflect TCRdb's pipeline rather than the authors' work. The sample data list more than 300,000 distinct CDR3 sequences, and roughly 15% of these were observed just once. The ten most abundant clones make up approximately 30% of the sample.

Hyperthyroidism patients were newly diagnosed, with disease duration under 2 months, and aged 18 to 65 years. Patients with uncontrolled infections, other autoimmune diseases, pregnancy or lactation were excluded. Diagnoses were established on the basis of clinical symptoms, serum thyroxine and TRAb, thyroid ultrasound, and orbital computed tomography. Blood from progressor patients was drawn when they were first diagnosed with hyperthyroidism, before any ophthalmopathy symptoms appeared. Ficoll-Paque density gradient centrifugation was used to isolate PBMCs from around 10 ml of fresh peripheral blood. Patients classed as progressors first received a Graves' hyperthyroidism diagnosis and then went on to develop ophthalmopathy during follow-up. Total RNA was extracted using Trizol reagent, and RNA quality was assessed on an Agilent 2100 Bioanalyzer. V and J are truncated by 5 bases and 3 bases respectively, leaving an intervening sequence of 14 bases. CDR1 is given as SGHAT and CDR2 as FQNNGV, both from the germline V gene. From cysteine to phenylalanine, the CDR3 is 15 amino acids long. Only the CDR3 DNA stays, 45 bases, in frame from base 1.

Sequencing was performed on blood. This chain is built from TRBV11-2 and TRBJ2-1; no D segment can be confidently identified. The origin of this receptor is a woman in her thirties with Graves' hyperthyroidism that later progressed to Graves' ophthalmopathy. DNA sequence: TGTGCCAGCAGCCCTACTAAGGAAGACTACAATGAGCAGTTCTTC. This gives the protein CASSPTKEDYNEQFF.